This note documents a single T cell receptor (beta chain) sequence. The record originates from a study of control samples from healthy donors and cancer patients. Trimming cost V 7 bases and J 0 bases, with 16 bases left between them. This CDR3 is built from 15 residues. Germline V gene data show CDR1 as SQVTM and CDR2 as ANQGSEA. Repertoires were generated with immunoSEQ multiplex PCR, while TCRdb's copy carries only in-frame clones and drops some. The table lists roughly 100,000 clones, roughly nine tenths of them singletons. Sequencing used blood. The chain is built from TRBV29-1 and TRBJ1-5, with D perhaps matching TRBD1 (6 bases). The sequence was collected from a woman aged 30 to 39 in good health. This chain's CDR3 is CSARTAADSNQPQHF. In DNA, the CDR3 is TGCAGCGCCCGGACAGCCGCCGATAGCAATCAGCCCCAGCATTTT.